The rows below give T cell receptor beta chains drawn from one sample of a study of T cells after yellow fever vaccination. In TCRdb, the 5' RACE reads were re-called with MiXCR into one record per CDR3 protein. This sample has fewer than 500,000 distinct CDR3 sequences, with about 19% found just once. The sample consisted of PBMCs, taken before the yellow fever booster vaccination. The receptors were gathered from a young man who received the YFV17D yellow fever vaccine. Each CDR3 is given with its conserved first and last residue. D genes are given only for firm matches. The size field is filled for only some rows; it gives once, few, many or a size class.

v_gene	j_gene	abundance	d_gene	CDR3aa	CDR3nt
TRBV7-2	TRBJ2-1	NA	NA	CASCQESSYNEQFF	TGTGCCAGCTGCCAGGAAAGCTCCTACAATGAGCAGTTCTTC
TRBV5-6	TRBJ2-7	many	NA	CASSFGLSYEQYF	TGTGCCAGCAGCTTTGGACTGTCCTACGAGCAGTACTTC
TRBV6-1	TRBJ1-1	few	TRBD1	CASSFQGATEAFF	TGTGCCAGCAGTTTCCAGGGGGCCACTGAAGCTTTCTTT
TRBV7-3	TRBJ1-2	NA	NA	CASSFGSRQEGYGYTF	TGTGCCAGCAGCTTTGGGTCCCGACAGGAGGGCTATGGCTACACCTTC
TRBV25-1	TRBJ1-1	NA	NA	CASSEYGGAFF	TGTGCCAGCAGTGAATATGGGGGAGCTTTCTTT
TRBV7-2	TRBJ1-2	few	NA	CASSLTREGNYGYTF	TGTGCCAGCAGCTTAACGAGGGAGGGAAACTATGGCTACACCTTC
TRBV4-1	TRBJ1-2	NA	NA	CASSQVSLVGYGYTF	TGCGCCAGCAGCCAAGTATCATTGGTAGGGTATGGCTACACCTTC
TRBV6-2/TRBV6-3	TRBJ2-5	NA	NA	CASSYSGRQETQYF	TGTGCCAGCAGTTACTCGGGGCGGCAGGAGACCCAGTACTTC
TRBV7-8	TRBJ2-7	NA	NA	CASSSGRSVEYEQYF	TGTGCCAGCAGCTCCGGACGGTCGGTAGAGTACGAGCAGTACTTC
TRBV27	TRBJ2-5	few	TRBD1	CASSSQTGGGETQYF	TGTGCCAGCAGTTCGCAGACAGGGGGCGGGGAGACCCAGTACTTC
TRBV7-9	TRBJ1-4	NA	TRBD1	CASRPRDSNEKLFF	TGTGCCAGCAGACCGAGGGACAGTAATGAAAAACTGTTTTTT
TRBV6-2/TRBV6-3	TRBJ2-3	NA	TRBD2	CASSRERGVSTDTQYF	TGTGCCAGCAGTCGAGAGCGGGGGGTTAGCACAGATACGCAGTATTTT
TRBV15	TRBJ2-5	NA	TRBD1	CATSDTGALETQYF	TGTGCCACCAGCGACACAGGGGCTCTGGAGACCCAGTACTTC
TRBV6-1	TRBJ2-3	few	NA	CASSPRRSRSTDTQYF	TGTGCCAGCAGTCCGCGACGTAGTCGGAGCACAGATACGCAGTATTTT
TRBV5-1	TRBJ1-1	NA	NA	CASSSGRGDPEAFF	TGCGCCAGCAGCTCAGGGAGGGGGGATCCTGAAGCTTTCTTT
TRBV29-1	TRBJ2-5	few	NA	CSVEWGIQETQYF	TGCAGCGTTGAGTGGGGGATTCAAGAGACCCAGTACTTC
TRBV9	TRBJ1-3	NA	NA	CASSVFPEAGTTGNTIYF	TGTGCCAGCAGCGTGTTCCCCGAAGCAGGGACAACTGGAAACACCATATATTTT
TRBV7-9	TRBJ1-2	few	NA	CASSFVPRGGGYTF	TGTGCCAGCAGCTTCGTTCCGCGGGGCGGTGGCTACACCTTC
TRBV20-1	TRBJ1-2	NA	NA	CSARGIRVDYGYTF	TGCAGTGCCCGGGGCATCAGGGTTGACTATGGCTACACCTTC
TRBV5-1	TRBJ2-7	few	NA	CASSSRTDSYEQYF	TGCGCCAGCAGTTCCAGGACGGACTCCTACGAGCAGTACTTC
TRBV5-4	TRBJ2-5	NA	NA	CASSFLTKETQYF	TGTGCCAGCAGCTTCCTGACCAAAGAGACCCAGTACTTC
TRBV20-1	TRBJ1-2	NA	TRBD1	CSINRDREYGYTF	TGCAGTATCAACCGGGACAGGGAGTATGGCTACACCTTC
TRBV7-8	TRBJ1-1	few	TRBD1	CASSYRTGLNTEAFF	TGTGCCAGCAGCTACCGGACAGGGTTGAACACTGAAGCTTTCTTT
TRBV20-1	TRBJ2-2	NA	NA	CSARDWGGTASTGELFF	TGCAGTGCTAGAGATTGGGGCGGGACAGCGAGCACCGGGGAGCTGTTTTTT
TRBV6-6	TRBJ2-2	once	NA	CASKPANPTGELFF	TGTGCCAGCAAACCGGCCAATCCCACCGGGGAGCTGTTTTTT
TRBV6-5	TRBJ1-2	NA	TRBD1	CASRLGTGSVGYTF	TGTGCCAGCAGACTAGGGACAGGGAGTGTCGGCTACACCTTC
TRBV19	TRBJ1-1	many	NA	CASSSGVGTEAFF	TGTGCCAGTAGTTCAGGGGTGGGCACTGAAGCTTTCTTT
TRBV10-3	TRBJ1-4	NA	TRBD1	CAISESTGGNGKLFF	TGTGCCATCAGTGAGTCGACAGGGGGGAATGGAAAACTGTTTTTT
TRBV6-2/TRBV6-3	TRBJ1-2	few	NA	CASRPDSVYGYTF	TGTGCCAGCAGACCAGACAGTGTCTACGGCTACACCTTC
TRBV27	TRBJ1-1	many	NA	CASSPSGMNTEAFF	TGTGCCAGCAGTCCCTCGGGCATGAACACTGAAGCTTTCTTT
TRBV4-3	TRBJ2-5	NA	NA	CASSQGWDQETQYF	TGCGCCAGCAGCCAAGGCTGGGACCAGGAGACCCAGTACTTC
TRBV7-7	TRBJ2-5	NA	NA	CASSFTGSERGTQYF	TGTGCTAGCAGTTTCACCGGGAGCGAAAGAGGGACCCAGTACTTC
TRBV7-9	TRBJ2-7	few	NA	CASSSGTDLYEQYF	TGTGCCAGCAGCTCCGGGACTGACCTTTACGAGCAGTACTTC
TRBV20-1	TRBJ2-2	few	NA	CSARENTGELFF	TGCAGTGCTAGGGAGAACACCGGGGAGCTGTTTTTT
TRBV28	TRBJ1-1	NA	NA	CASSVGGGMDTEAFF	TGTGCCAGCAGTGTCGGAGGGGGGATGGACACTGAAGCTTTCTTT
TRBV20-1	TRBJ2-5	NA	NA	CSAKGPGTQYF	TGCAGTGCTAAGGGGCCGGGGACCCAGTACTTC
TRBV4-3	TRBJ2-7	few	NA	CASSPNLLPATASYEQYF	TGCGCCAGCAGCCCGAACCTCTTACCTGCGACAGCCTCCTACGAGCAGTACTTC
TRBV7-2	TRBJ1-1	many	NA	CASSLQGMNTEAFF	TGTGCCAGCAGCTTACAGGGGATGAACACTGAAGCTTTCTTT
TRBV5-1	TRBJ2-2	few	TRBD2	CASSLFRASGGAKTGELFF	TGCGCCAGCAGCTTGTTCAGAGCTAGCGGGGGGGCGAAGACCGGGGAGCTGTTTTTT
TRBV30	TRBJ2-4	NA	TRBD2	CAWSSGGANIQYF	TGTGCCTGGAGTAGCGGGGGGGCAAACATTCAGTACTTC
TRBV5-1	TRBJ2-7	NA	TRBD1	CASSPNIGTGGNEQYF	TGCGCCAGCAGCCCTAACATCGGGACAGGGGGAAACGAGCAGTACTTC
TRBV19	TRBJ2-7	NA	NA	CATDAGFGEQYF	TGTGCCACGGATGCCGGTTTCGGGGAGCAGTACTTC
TRBV5-1	TRBJ2-4	NA	NA	CASSSLPEGHNIQYF	TGCGCCAGCAGCTCCCTCCCTGAGGGCCACAACATTCAGTACTTC
TRBV29-1	TRBJ1-1	few	NA	CSVPGNTEAFF	TGCAGCGTCCCAGGGAACACTGAAGCTTTCTTT
TRBV6-2/TRBV6-3	TRBJ2-1	NA	TRBD1	CASSIRDSSYNEQFF	TGTGCCAGCAGCATCCGGGACAGCTCCTACAATGAGCAGTTCTTC
TRBV4-1	TRBJ2-5	NA	NA	CASSQDSVRLLETQYF	TGCGCCAGCAGCCAAGATTCGGTGCGACTCCTGGAGACCCAGTACTTC
TRBV6-2/TRBV6-3	TRBJ1-1	NA	NA	CASSYSGQGGTEAFF	TGTGCCAGCAGTTACTCGGGACAAGGCGGCACTGAAGCTTTCTTT
TRBV20-1	TRBJ2-1	NA	NA	CSAGAEGSSYNEQFF	TGCAGTGCTGGGGCGGAAGGGAGCTCCTACAATGAGCAGTTCTTC
TRBV3-1	TRBJ1-5	NA	TRBD1	CASSPGQGSYNQPQHF	TGTGCCAGCAGCCCCGGACAGGGAAGCTACAATCAGCCCCAGCATTTT